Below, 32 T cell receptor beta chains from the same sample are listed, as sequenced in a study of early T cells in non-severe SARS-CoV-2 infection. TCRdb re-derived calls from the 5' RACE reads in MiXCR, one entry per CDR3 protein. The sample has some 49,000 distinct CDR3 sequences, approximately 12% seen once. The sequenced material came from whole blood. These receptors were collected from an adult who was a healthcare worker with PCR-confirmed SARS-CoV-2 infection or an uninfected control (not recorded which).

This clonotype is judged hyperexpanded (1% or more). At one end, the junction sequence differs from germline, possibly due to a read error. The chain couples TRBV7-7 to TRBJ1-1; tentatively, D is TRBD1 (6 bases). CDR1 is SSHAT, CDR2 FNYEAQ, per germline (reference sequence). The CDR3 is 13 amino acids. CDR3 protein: CASSPGTGTEAFF. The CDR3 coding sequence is TGTGCTAGCAGCCCGGGAACAGGGACTGAAGCTTTCTTT. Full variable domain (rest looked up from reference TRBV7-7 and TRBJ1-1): GAGVSQSPRYKVTKRGQDVTLRCDPISSHATLYWYQQALGQGPEFLTYFNYEAQPDKSGLPSDRFSAERPEGSISTLTIQRTEQRDSAMYRCASSPGTGTEAFFGQGTRLTVV.

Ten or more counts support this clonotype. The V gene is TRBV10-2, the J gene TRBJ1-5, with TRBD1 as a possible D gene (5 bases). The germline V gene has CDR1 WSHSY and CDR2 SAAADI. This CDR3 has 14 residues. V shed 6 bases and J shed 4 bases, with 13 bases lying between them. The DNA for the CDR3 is TGCGCCAGCAGCCTTGGGGGGGAGAATCAGCCCCAGCATTTT. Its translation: CASSLGGENQPQHF.

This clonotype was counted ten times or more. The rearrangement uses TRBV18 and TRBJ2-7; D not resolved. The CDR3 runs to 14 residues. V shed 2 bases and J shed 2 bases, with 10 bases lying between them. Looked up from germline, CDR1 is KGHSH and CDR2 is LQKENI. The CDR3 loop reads CASSPRGRTYEQYF. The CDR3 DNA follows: TGTGCCAGCTCACCAAGAGGCCGTACCTACGAGCAGTACTTC.

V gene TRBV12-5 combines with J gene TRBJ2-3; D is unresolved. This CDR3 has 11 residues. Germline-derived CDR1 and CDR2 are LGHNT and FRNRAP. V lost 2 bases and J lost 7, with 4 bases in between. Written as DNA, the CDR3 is TGTGCTAGTGGTTTGAGTCATACGCAGTATTTT. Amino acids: CASGLSHTQYF.

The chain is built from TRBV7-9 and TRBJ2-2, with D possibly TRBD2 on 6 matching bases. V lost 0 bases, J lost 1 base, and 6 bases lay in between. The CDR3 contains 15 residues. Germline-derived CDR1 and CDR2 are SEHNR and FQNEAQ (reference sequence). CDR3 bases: TGTGCCAGCAGCTTAGCTAGCGGGAACACCGGGGAGCTGTTTTTT. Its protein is CASSLASGNTGELFF.

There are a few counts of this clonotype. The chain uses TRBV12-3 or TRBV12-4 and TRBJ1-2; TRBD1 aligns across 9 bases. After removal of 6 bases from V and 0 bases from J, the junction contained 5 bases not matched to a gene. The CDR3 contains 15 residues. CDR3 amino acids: CASSYDRGANYGYTF. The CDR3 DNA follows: TGTGCCAGCAGCTACGACAGGGGGGCTAACTATGGCTACACCTTC.

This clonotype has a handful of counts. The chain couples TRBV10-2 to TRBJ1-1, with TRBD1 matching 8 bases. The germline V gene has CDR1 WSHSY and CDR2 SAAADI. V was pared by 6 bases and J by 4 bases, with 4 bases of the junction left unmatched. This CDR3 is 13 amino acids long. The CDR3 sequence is CASRDRVGTEAFF. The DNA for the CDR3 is TGCGCCAGCAGGGACAGGGTTGGCACTGAAGCTTTCTTT.

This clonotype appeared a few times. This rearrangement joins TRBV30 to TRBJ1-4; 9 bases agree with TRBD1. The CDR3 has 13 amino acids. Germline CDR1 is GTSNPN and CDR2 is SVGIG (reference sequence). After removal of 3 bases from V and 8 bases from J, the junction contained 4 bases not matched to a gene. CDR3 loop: CAWSEDRGEKLFF. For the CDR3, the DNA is TGTGCCTGGAGCGAGGACAGGGGAGAAAAACTGTTTTTT.

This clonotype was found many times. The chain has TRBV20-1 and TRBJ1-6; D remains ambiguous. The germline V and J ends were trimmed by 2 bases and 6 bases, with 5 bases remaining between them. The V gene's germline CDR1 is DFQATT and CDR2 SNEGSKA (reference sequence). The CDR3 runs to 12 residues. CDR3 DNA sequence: TGCAGTGCTAGACAGGTTAATTCACCCCTCCACTTT. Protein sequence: CSARQVNSPLHF.

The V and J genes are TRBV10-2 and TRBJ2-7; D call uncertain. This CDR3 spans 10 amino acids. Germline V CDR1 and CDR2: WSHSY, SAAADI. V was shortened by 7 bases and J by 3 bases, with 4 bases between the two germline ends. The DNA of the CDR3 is TGCGCCAGCAAGGACTACGAGCAGTACTTC. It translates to CASKDYEQYF.

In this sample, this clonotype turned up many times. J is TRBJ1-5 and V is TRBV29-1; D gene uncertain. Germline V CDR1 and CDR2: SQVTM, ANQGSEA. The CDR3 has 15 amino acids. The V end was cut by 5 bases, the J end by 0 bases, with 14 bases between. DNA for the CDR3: TGCAGCGTTTCTCTGAGCAGTAATAGCAATCAGCCCCAGCATTTT. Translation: CSVSLSSNSNQPQHF.

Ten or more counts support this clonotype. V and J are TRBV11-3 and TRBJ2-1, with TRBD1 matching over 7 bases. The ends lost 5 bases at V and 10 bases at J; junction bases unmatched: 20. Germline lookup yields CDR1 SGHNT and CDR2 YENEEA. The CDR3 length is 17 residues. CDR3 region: CASSPYPFRGQESEQFF. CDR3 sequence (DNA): TGTGCCAGCAGCCCGTACCCATTTCGTGGACAGGAGTCGGAGCAGTTCTTC.

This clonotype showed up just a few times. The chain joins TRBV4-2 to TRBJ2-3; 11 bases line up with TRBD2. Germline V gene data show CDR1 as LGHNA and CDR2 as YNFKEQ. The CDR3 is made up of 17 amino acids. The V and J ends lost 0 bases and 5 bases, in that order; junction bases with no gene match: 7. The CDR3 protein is CASSQDGSGGAKDTQYF. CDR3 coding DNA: TGTGCCAGCAGCCAAGATGGTAGCGGGGGGGCCAAAGATACGCAGTATTTT.

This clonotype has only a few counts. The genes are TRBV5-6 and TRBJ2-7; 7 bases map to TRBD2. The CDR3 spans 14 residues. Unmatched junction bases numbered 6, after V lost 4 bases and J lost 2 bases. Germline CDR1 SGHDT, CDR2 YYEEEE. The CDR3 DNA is TGTGCCAGCAGCCATACTAGCGAGGCCTACGAGCAGTACTTC. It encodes CASSHTSEAYEQYF.

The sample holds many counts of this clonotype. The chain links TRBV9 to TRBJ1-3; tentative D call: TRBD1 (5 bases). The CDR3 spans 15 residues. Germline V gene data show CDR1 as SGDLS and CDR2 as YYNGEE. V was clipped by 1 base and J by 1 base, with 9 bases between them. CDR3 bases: TGTGCCAGCAGCGTACTAACAGGATCTGGAAACACCATATATTTT. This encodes CASSVLTGSGNTIYF.

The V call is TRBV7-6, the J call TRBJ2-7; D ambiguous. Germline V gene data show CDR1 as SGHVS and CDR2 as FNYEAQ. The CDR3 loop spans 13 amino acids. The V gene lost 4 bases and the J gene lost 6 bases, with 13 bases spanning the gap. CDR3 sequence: CASSSDTFSEQYF. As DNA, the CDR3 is TGTGCCAGCAGCTCTGACACCTTCAGCGAGCAGTACTTC. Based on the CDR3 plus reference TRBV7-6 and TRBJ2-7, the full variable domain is GAGVSQSPRYKVTKRGQDVALRCDPISGHVSLYWYRQALGQGPEFLTYFNYEAQQDKSGLPNDRFSAERPEGSISTLTIQRTEQRDSAMYRCASSSDTFSEQYFGPGTRLTVT.

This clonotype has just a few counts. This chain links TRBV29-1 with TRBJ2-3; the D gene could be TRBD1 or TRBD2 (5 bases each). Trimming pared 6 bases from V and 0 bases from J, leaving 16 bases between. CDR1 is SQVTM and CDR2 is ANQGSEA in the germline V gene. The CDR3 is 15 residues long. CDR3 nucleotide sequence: TGCAGCGTGGGGGAACAGGCAACTAGCACAGATACGCAGTATTTT. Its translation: CSVGEQATSTDTQYF.

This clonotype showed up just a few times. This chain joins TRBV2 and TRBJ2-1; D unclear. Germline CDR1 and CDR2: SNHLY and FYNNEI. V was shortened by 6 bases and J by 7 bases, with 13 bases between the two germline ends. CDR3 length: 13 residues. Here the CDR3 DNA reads TGTGCCAGCAGAGACCGGGCGCGGAATGAGCAGTTCTTC. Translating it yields CASRDRARNEQFF.

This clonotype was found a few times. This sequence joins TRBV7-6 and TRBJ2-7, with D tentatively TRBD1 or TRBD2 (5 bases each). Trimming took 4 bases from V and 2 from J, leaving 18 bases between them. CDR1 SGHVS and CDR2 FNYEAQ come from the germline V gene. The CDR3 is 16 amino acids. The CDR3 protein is CASSSWGLGTAYEQYF. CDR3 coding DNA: TGTGCCAGCAGCTCGTGGGGTCTCGGGACCGCCTACGAGCAGTACTTC.

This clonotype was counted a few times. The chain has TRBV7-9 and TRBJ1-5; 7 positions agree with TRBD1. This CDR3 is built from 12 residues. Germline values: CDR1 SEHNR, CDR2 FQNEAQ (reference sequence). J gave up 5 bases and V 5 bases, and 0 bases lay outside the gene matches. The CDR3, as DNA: TGTGCCAGCAGCCAGGGGGATCAGCCCCAGCATTTT. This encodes CASSQGDQPQHF.

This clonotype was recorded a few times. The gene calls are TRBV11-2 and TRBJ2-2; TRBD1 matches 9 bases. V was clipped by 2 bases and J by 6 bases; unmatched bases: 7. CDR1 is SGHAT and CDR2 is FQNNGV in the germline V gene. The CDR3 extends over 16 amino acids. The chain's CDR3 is CASSLSGTGIAGELFF. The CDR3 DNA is TGTGCCAGCAGCTTAAGTGGGACAGGGATTGCCGGGGAGCTGTTTTTT. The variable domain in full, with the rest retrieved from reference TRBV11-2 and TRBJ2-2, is EAGVAQSPRYKIIEKRQSVAFWCNPISGHATLYWYQQILGQGPKLLIQFQNNGVVDDSQLPKDRFSAERLKGVDSTLKIQPAKLEDSAVYLCASSLSGTGIAGELFFGEGSRLTVL.

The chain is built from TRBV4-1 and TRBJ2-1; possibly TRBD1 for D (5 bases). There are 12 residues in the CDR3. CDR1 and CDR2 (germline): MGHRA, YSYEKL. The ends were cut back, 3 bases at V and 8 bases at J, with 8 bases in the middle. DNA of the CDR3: TGCGCCAGCAGCCACAGGGTGCATGAGCAGTTCTTC. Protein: CASSHRVHEQFF.

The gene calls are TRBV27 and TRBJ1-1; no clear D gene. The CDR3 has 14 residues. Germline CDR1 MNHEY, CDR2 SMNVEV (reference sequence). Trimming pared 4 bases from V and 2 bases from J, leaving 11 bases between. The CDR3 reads CASSYTGANTEAFF. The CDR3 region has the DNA TGTGCCAGCAGTTATACGGGAGCAAACACTGAAGCTTTCTTT.

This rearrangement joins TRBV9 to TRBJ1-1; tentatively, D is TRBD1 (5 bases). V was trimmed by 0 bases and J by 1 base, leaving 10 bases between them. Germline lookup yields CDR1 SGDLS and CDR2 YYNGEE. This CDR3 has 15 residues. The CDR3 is CASSVEGSSNTEAFF. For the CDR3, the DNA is TGTGCCAGCAGCGTAGAGGGGTCCTCGAACACTGAAGCTTTCTTT.

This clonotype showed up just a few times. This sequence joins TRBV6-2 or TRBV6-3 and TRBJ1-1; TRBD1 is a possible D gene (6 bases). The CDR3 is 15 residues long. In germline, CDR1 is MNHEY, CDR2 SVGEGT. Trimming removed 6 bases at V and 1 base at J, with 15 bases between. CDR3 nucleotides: TGTGCCAGCAGCCTAAGGGGGGGATCGAACACTGAAGCTTTCTTT. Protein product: CASSLRGGSNTEAFF.

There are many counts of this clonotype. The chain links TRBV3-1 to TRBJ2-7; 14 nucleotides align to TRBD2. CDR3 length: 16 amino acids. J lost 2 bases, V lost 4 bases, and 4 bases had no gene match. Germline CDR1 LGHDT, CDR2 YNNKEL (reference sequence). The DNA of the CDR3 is TGTGCCAGCAGCCCGGGACTAGCGGGAGTTGCCTACGAGCAGTACTTC. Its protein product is CASSPGLAGVAYEQYF.

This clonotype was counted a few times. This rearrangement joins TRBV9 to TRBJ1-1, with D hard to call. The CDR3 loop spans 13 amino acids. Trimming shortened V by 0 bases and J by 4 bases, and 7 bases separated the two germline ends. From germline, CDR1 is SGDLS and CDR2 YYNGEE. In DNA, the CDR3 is TGTGCCAGCAGCGTAGAGGCGGGCACTGAAGCTTTCTTT. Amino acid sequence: CASSVEAGTEAFF.

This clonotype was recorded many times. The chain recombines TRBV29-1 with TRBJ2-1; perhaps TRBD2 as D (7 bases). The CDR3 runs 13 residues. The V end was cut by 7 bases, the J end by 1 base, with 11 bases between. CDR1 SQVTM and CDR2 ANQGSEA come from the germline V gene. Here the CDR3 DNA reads TGCAGCGAGGGGGGGGTGTCCTACAATGAGCAGTTCTTC. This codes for CSEGGVSYNEQFF.

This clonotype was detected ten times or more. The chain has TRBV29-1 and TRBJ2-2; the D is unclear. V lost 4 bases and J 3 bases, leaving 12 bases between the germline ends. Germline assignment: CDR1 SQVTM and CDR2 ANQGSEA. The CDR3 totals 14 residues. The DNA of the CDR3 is TGCAGCGTTGCCCTATTCCAGTACACCGGGGAGCTGTTTTTT. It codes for CSVALFQYTGELFF.

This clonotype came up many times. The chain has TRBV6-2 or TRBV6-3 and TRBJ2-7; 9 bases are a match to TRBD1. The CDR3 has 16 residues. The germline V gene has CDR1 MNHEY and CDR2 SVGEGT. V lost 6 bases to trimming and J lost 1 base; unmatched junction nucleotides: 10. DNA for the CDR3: TGTGCCAGCAGACTAAGGGACAGGGTATCTTCCTACGAGCAGTACTTC. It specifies CASRLRDRVSSYEQYF.

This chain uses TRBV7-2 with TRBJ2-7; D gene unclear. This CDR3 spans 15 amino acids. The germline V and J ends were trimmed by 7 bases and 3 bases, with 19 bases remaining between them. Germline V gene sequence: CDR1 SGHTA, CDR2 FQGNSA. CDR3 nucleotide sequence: TGTGCCAGCACGTTCGCGCCGTCGAGAGTCTACGAGCAGTACTTC. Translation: CASTFAPSRVYEQYF.

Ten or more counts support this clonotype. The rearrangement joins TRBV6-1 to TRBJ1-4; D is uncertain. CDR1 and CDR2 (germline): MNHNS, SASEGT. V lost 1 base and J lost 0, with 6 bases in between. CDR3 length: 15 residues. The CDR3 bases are TGTGCCAGCAGTGAAGTCCTTACAACTAATGAAAAACTGTTTTTT. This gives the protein CASSEVLTTNEKLFF.